What follows is one T cell receptor beta chain and its context. This clone was counted once. Its binding antigen is unknown. No much larger clone is present one base from it, and per-base qualities are unavailable. The sample comes from a study of technical replicates of blood from several donors (dated by TCRdb to 2017 to 2019). Library creation used the immunoSEQ multiplex PCR assay. What TCRdb holds here is the immuneACCESS table cut down to in-frame rearrangements. Part of the clones is not present; checked against another copy, under half of the missing clones reflect an unresolved V gene, and the others are unexplained. The sample profile shows tens of thousands of clones; 85% to 95% of them were found once. The ten biggest clones cover roughly 0.26% of the sample. The germline V gene (reference sequence) supplies CDR1 LNHNV and CDR2 YYDKDF. From the cysteine up to the phenylalanine, the CDR3 has a length of 19 residues. The sequence is cut down to CDR3 DNA, 57 bases in frame from base 1. V lost 4 bases and J lost 5 bases; the stretch between them is 29 bases long.

The sequence links TRBV15 to TRBJ2-5, with TRBD1 tentatively as D gene (6 bases match). This clonotype originated in a human donor in good health. The sequencing sample was made of T cells isolated from PBMCs. The DNA is as follows: TGTGCCACCAGCATCAATCGGGGCCTAACAGGGTCTTGGGAGGAGACCCAGTACTTC. Translated, this is CATSINRGLTGSWEETQYF.